This TCR beta chain stems from a study of regulatory T cells in long-lasting Graves disease (dated by TCRdb to 2020 to 2022). For context, the study as a whole: In the newly diagnosed Graves' disease group, patients had been taking antithyroid drugs for less than 3 months. The study was registered as a clinical trial and conducted in China. Persistent Graves' disease patients were compared with newly diagnosed Graves' disease patients by peripheral blood TCR sequencing and RNA sequencing. A total of 33 samples underwent TCR sequencing, from 13 patients with persistent Graves' disease and about 20 patients with newly diagnosed Graves' disease. Findings and caveats that apply to the study as a whole: The authors noted that the small sample size was a limitation that may lower accuracy. The study examined only peripheral blood because the primary lesion, thyroid tissue, could not be accessed. More public clonotypes were shared among persistent patients (under 3,000) than among newly diagnosed patients (roughly 1,000). Only the TCR beta chain was sequenced and analyzed. Compared with newly diagnosed patients, patients with persistent Graves' disease had lower TCR Shannon entropy and fewer highly expanded clones, which suggests clonal expansion. Persistent disease showed preferential use of TRBV28, TRBJ1-2 and TRBJ2-5, whereas newly diagnosed disease favored TRBV20-1 and TRBJ2-1.

Library method: multiplex PCR. The sample was run on an Illumina HiSeq 4000. CDR3 regions were amplified by Arm-PCR with iRepertoire HTBI primers to construct TCR beta libraries. Gel purification was performed on PCR products prior to sequencing. Concerning the study's data processing: Gene usage analysis of CDR3 amino acid clonotypes used the 50 to 70 TRBV and 11 to 15 TRBJ segments found across samples. COPE and FqMerger were used to merge the filtered high-quality paired reads into contigs. BLAST was used to align contigs to IMGT TRBV, TRBD and TRBJ reference genes, and CDR3 was defined according to IMGT. Any clonotype with a frequency above 0.1% was counted as a highly expanded clone. Repertoire diversity was measured by Shannon entropy, and V-J evenness by the Gini coefficient. Clonotypes shared by more than one individual were considered public. TCRdb reprocessed the public reads (quality trimming at Q25 with fastp, clone calling with MiXCR) and kept in-frame beta chains. Rows matching on CDR3 protein sequence are summarized as one entry with the most common DNA and genes. TCRdb, not the original authors, processed these V and J calls. This sample is represented by 350,000 to 500,000 distinct CDR3 sequences; about 15% of them were singletons. Roughly a sixth of the sample rests with the top ten.

The CDR3 numbers 15 residues from cysteine through phenylalanine. Only the CDR3 region is kept as DNA, spanning 45 bases read in frame from base 1. According to the germline V gene, CDR1 reads SGHVS and CDR2 reads FQNEAQ. At the junction V is shortened by 5 bases and J by 3 bases; bases outside the gene matches: 4. What this sample's time point label stands for: newly diagnosed GD, antithyroid drugs for less than 3 months. For both TCR sequencing and RNA sequencing, RNA was extracted from PBMCs using TRIzol. Graves' disease was diagnosed according to American Thyroid Association guidelines. The patients came from an endocrinology department in Xi'an, China. Each patient gave around 9 milliliters of peripheral blood, collected in an EDTA anticoagulant tube. Ficoll Paque Plus density gradient separation was used to isolate PBMCs, and no further T cell sorting was performed. An Agilent 2100 Bioanalyzer and agarose gel were used to check RNA quality, and a NanoDrop 2000 was used to measure RNA concentration.

This clonotype was counted many times. There is no known antigen for this receptor. Base qualities are missing; no much larger clone stands one base away. These data were also reused for a study on T cells in Graves' hyperthyroidism and ophthalmopathy. According to the second study: Stable Graves' hyperthyroidism was defined as no progression to ophthalmopathy during 18 months of follow-up. Hyperthyroidism patients were aged 18 to 65 years and newly diagnosed, with disease duration of less than 2 months. The study excluded patients with uncontrolled infections, other autoimmune diseases, pregnancy or lactation. Clinical symptoms, serum thyroxine and TRAb, thyroid ultrasound, and orbital computed tomography formed the basis for the diagnoses. For the first round of RT-PCR on the TCR CDR3, the HTBI primer set was used together with the Qiagen OneStep RT-PCR kit. Most expanded thyroid clonotypes (frequency above 0.001) were also found in blood, which suggests that blood repertoires may mirror thyroid immune responses. A model built on a 13 V-J signature distinguished ophthalmopathy from stable hyperthyroidism, reaching over 85% sensitivity and 81.08% specificity in cross-validation and 80%/75% in testing. In validation, progression to ophthalmopathy was predicted by the model with 55% to 71% sensitivity and roughly 76% specificity, a median of roughly six months before onset. To identify TCR V-J signatures that set the groups apart, the researchers used a discovery cohort of approximately 98 patients, made up of some 41 with Graves' ophthalmopathy and some 55 with stable Graves' hyperthyroidism. Whether ophthalmopathy could be predicted prospectively was tested in an independent validation cohort made up of roughly 20 hyperthyroidism patients plus 17 patients who later progressed to ophthalmopathy. The roughly 94 discovery patients were randomly split 7:3 into training and test sets. The study also compared thyroid tissue and blood T-cell repertoires from a handful of Graves' hyperthyroidism patients. Following sampling, methimazole starting at 30 mg daily was given to hyperthyroidism patients, and high-dose intravenous methylprednisolone was given to ophthalmopathy patients. Libraries were constructed in a second round of multiplex PCR, after which size selection and purification were performed. The libraries were sequenced on an Illumina HiSeq2000 using paired-end 100 bp reads. SOAPnuke was used to process the raw data, with reads discarded if the reads contained adapters or uncalled bases, had a mean Phred below 15, or lacked an exact constant-primer or identifier match. High-quality paired reads were merged using COPE v1.2.5, and each unique nucleotide sequence was defined as a clonotype. MiTCR v1.1 was used to align clonotypes to the IMGT TRBV, TRBD and TRBJ reference segments. The analysis included only V-J combinations with a frequency above 0.0001, which together covered 99.2% of the repertoires. A TCS score was defined as the ratio of F50 (clonal expansion) to E x V (chaos), with BLOSUM62-based TCRdist applied between CDR3 peptides within each V-J. Welch's t-statistics and random forest reduced around 550 V-J features to 13, which were used in a naive Bayes classifier (R e1071). Sample size was not statistically predetermined, and blinding of investigators to group allocation was not performed. According to the paper, TCR Vbeta CDR3 sequencing was carried out on over 130 peripheral blood samples, which came from under 50 ophthalmopathy, 70 to 80 hyperthyroidism and approximately 17 progressor patients.

The sequence came from a woman aged 50 to 60 with Graves disease. Donor details come from another sample of the same person, matched by shared clones. The sequence is built from TRBV7-8 and TRBJ2-7; the central 13 bases match TRBD2. Here the sequenced sample was peripheral blood mononuclear cells (PBMCs), taken at new diagnosis, from a patient treated with antithyroid drugs. The CDR3 sequence is CASSVGTSGDYEQYF. At the DNA level, the sequence is TGTGCCAGCAGCGTTGGGACTAGCGGGGACTACGAGCAGTACTTC.